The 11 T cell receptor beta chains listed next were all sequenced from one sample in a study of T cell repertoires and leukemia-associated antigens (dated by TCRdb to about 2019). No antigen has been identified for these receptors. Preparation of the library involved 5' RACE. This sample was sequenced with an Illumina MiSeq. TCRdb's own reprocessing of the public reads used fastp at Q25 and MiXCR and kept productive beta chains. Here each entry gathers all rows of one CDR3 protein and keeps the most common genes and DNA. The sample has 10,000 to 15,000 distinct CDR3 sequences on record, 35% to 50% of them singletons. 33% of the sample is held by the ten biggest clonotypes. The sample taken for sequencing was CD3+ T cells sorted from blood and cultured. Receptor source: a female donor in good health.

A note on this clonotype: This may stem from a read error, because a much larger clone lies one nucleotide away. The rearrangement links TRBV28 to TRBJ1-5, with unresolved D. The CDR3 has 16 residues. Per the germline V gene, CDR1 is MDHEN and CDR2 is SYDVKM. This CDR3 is CASSLSREGRNRPQHF. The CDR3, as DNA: TGTGCCAGCAGTTTATCGCGGGAGGGCCGCAATCGGCCCCAGCATTTT.

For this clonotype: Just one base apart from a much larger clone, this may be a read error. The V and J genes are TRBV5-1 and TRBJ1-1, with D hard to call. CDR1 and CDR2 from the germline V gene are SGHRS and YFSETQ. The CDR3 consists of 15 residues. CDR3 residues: CASCLSGRGNTEAFF. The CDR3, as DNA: TGCGCCAGCTGCTTGAGTGGGAGAGGGAACACTGAAGCTTTCTTT.

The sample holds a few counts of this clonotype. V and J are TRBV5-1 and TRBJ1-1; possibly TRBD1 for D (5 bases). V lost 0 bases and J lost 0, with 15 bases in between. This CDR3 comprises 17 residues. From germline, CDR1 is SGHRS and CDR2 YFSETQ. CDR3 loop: CASSLGPTGLMNTEAFF. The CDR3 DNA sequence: TGCGCCAGCAGCTTGGGTCCCACAGGTCTCATGAACACTGAAGCTTTCTTT.

CDR3 nucleotides: TGTGCCAGCAGCACGACCGGACGGAGTAGCAATCAGCCCCAGCATTTT. Translation gives CASSTTGRSSNQPQHF. The chain uses TRBV7-8 and TRBJ1-5; D gene ambiguous. The CDR3 runs to 16 residues. The V and J ends lost 5 bases and 0 bases respectively, with 14 bases between them. CDR1 and CDR2 from the germline V gene are SGHVS and FQNEAQ.

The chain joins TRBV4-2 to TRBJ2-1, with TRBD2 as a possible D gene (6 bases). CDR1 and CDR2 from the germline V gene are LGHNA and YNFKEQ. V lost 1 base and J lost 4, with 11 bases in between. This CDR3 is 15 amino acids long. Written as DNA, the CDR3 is TGTGCCAGCAGCCAAGCCAATGCGGGGTACAATGAGCAGTTCTTC. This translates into CASSQANAGYNEQFF.

The chain's CDR3 is CASSKDRSTDTQYF. The CDR3 DNA follows: TGTGCCAGCAGCAAGGACAGGAGCACAGATACGCAGTATTTT. The rearrangement joins TRBV7-2 to TRBJ2-3; 7 bases are a match to TRBD1. Germline lookup yields CDR1 SGHTA and CDR2 FQGNSA. Losses at the gene ends were 5 bases for V and 0 bases for J; bases not matched to a gene: 2. CDR3 length equals 14 residues.

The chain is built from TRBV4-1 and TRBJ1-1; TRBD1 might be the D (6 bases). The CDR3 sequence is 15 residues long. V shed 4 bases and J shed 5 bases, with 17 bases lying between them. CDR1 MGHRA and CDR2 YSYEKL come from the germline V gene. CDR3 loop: CASSRLGGGETEAFF. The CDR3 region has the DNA TGCGCCAGCAGCCGACTGGGGGGCGGGGAGACTGAAGCTTTCTTT.

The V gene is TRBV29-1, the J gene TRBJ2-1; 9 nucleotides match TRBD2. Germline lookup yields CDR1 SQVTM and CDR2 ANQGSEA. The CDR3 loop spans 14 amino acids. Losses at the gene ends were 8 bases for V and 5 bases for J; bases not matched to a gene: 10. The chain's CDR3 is CSWGLAGTHNEQFF. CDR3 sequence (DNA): TGCAGCTGGGGGCTAGCGGGAACGCACAATGAGCAGTTCTTC.

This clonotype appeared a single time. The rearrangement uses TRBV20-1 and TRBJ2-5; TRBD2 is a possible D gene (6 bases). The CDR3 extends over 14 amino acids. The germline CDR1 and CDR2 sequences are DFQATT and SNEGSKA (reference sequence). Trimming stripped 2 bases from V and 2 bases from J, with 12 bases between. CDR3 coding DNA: TGCAGTGCTAGACCCGGACTACGACAAGAGACCCAGTACTTC. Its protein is CSARPGLRQETQYF.

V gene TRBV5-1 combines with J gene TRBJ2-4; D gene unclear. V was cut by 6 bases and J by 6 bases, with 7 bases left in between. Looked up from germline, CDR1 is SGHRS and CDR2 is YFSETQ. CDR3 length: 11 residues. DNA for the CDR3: TGCGCCAGCACCCCAGGAAACATTCAGTACTTC. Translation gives CASTPGNIQYF.

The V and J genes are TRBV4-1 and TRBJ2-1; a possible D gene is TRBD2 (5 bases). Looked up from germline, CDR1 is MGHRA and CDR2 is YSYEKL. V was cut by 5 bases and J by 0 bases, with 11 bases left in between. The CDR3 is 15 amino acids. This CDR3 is CASSGQRSSYNEQFF. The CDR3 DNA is TGCGCCAGCAGCGGCCAGCGGAGCTCCTACAATGAGCAGTTCTTC.